This is a list of T cell receptor beta chains from one sample in a study of cytomegalovirus exposure and HLA in healthy donors. The data were produced by immunoSEQ multiplex PCR, yet TCRdb's version contains in-frame clones alone and is incomplete. The sample has about 100,000 clones, under 80% seen once; the top ten hold about 4.3%. Sequencing was carried out using PBMCs. Every receptor here comes from a man aged 35 to 55 in good health and CMV-seronegative. The CDR3 runs from the conserved cysteine through the conserved F or W. D genes are given only for firm matches. Some rows have no size entry. The others give once, few or many, or a class for an expanded clone.

cdr3_aa cdr3_nt clone_size j_call d_call v_call
CASSDRQGNTGELFF TGTGCCAGCAGCGATCGACAGGGGAACACCGGGGAGCTGTTTTTT . TRBJ2-2 TRBD1 TRBV7-2
CSSSPQALYNSPLHF TGTTCCAGCAGCCCGCAGGCCCTCTATAATTCACCCCTCCACTTT . TRBJ1-6 . TRBV7-9
CASSPAGSGEKLFF TGTGCCAGCAGCCCCGCGGGGTCGGGTGAAAAACTGTTTTTT . TRBJ1-4 . TRBV11-2
CASSFQGFQETQYF TGTGCCAGCAGCTTCCAGGGGTTCCAAGAGACCCAGTACTTC few TRBJ2-5 . TRBV7-2
CASSLRTSGGASEQFF TGCGCCAGCAGCTTACGGACTAGCGGGGGGGCCAGTGAGCAGTTCTTC . TRBJ2-1 TRBD2 TRBV5-1
CASSLGTVMELFF TGTGCCAGCTCCCTCGGGACAGTAATGGAGCTGTTTTTT . TRBJ2-2 TRBD1 TRBV18
CASSLRDSAANEQFF TGTGCCAGCAGCCTACGGGACTCGGCTGCGAATGAGCAGTTCTTC . TRBJ2-1 . TRBV2
CASSLRTGGRGYTF TGTGCCAGCAGCCTAAGGACAGGGGGCCGGGGCTACACCTTC . TRBJ1-2 TRBD1 TRBV9
CASSELGGTVSGANVLTF TGTGCCAGCAGTGAATTAGGGGGCACCGTCTCTGGGGCCAACGTCCTGACTTTC . TRBJ2-6 TRBD1 TRBV25-1
CASRVGGGNQPQHF TGTGCCAGCAGGGTCGGAGGGGGCAATCAGCCCCAGCATTTT . TRBJ1-5 . TRBV6-5
CASSPQGGGFYNEQFF TGTGCCAGCAGCCCGCAGGGAGGGGGATTTTACAATGAGCAGTTCTTC . TRBJ2-1 . TRBV11-3
CASGRDSLRLTLHF TGTGCCAGCGGCCGGGACTCCCTTAGGCTAACCCTCCACTTT . TRBJ1-6 . TRBV7-9
CASSDRDQPQHF TGTGCCAGTAGCGACAGGGACCAGCCCCAGCATTTT . TRBJ1-5 TRBD1 TRBV19
CASSKGDRGCPDTQYF TGTGCCAGCAGCAAAGGGGACAGGGGCTGTCCAGATACGCAGTATTTT . TRBJ2-3 . TRBV21-1
CASSFVGGPGETQYF TGTGCCAGCAGCTTTGTAGGAGGTCCGGGAGAGACCCAGTACTTC . TRBJ2-5 . TRBV7-8
CASSVERWGNTIYF TGTGCCAGCAGCGTAGAGAGGTGGGGAAACACCATATATTTT . TRBJ1-3 . TRBV9
CASSPGGRGGTYNEQFF TGTGCCAGCAGCCCAGGCGGGCGGGGGGGCACCTACAATGAGCAGTTCTTC . TRBJ2-1 TRBD2 TRBV7-3
CASSLDYTGDTQYF TGTGCCAGCAGCTTAGACTATACCGGGGATACGCAGTATTTT . TRBJ2-3 . TRBV11-2
CASSVTGTGGGGYTF TGTGCCAGCAGTGTTACAGGGACAGGGGGCGGGGGCTACACCTTC . TRBJ1-2 TRBD1 TRBV25-1
CAIGLGQGPSPVNQPQHF TGTGCCATCGGGTTGGGACAGGGGCCCTCTCCCGTCAATCAGCCCCAGCATTTT . TRBJ1-5 TRBD1 TRBV10-3
CASSLWDRTEAFF TGTGCCAGCAGTTTATGGGACAGGACTGAAGCTTTCTTT once TRBJ1-1 TRBD1 TRBV27
CASSPRGSKNIQYF TGTGCCAGCTCACCCAGGGGTTCCAAAAACATTCAGTACTTC . TRBJ2-4 . TRBV18
CAISTGQGTHGYTF TGTGCCATCAGTACGGGACAGGGGACGCATGGCTACACCTTC . TRBJ1-2 TRBD1 TRBV10-3
CDSSPATGPGANVLTF TGTGACAGCTCACCCGCTACAGGGCCCGGGGCCAACGTCCTGACTTTC . TRBJ2-6 . TRBV18
CASSQDNPQRGSTDTQYF TGCGCCAGCAGCCAAGATAATCCCCAGCGGGGGTCCACAGATACGCAGTATTTT once TRBJ2-3 TRBD2 TRBV4-1
CASSLGGRLNTEAFF TGTGCCAGCAGCTTGGGTGGCAGATTGAACACTGAAGCTTTCTTT . TRBJ1-1 . TRBV5-4
CASSGQVYNSPLHF TGTGCCAGCAGCGGACAGGTCTATAATTCACCCCTCCACTTT . TRBJ1-6 . TRBV9
CASSQVGTSGYTF TGTGCCAGCAGCCAAGTAGGGACATCCGGCTACACCTTC . TRBJ1-2 . TRBV4-2
CASSVGQFVLAGSPLHF TGTGCCAGCAGCGTCGGACAGTTCGTTTTAGCTGGTTCACCCCTCCACTTT . TRBJ1-6 . TRBV11-2
CASSVGQGNGYTF TGTGCCAGCAGCGTCGGACAGGGTAATGGCTACACCTTC once TRBJ1-2 TRBD1 TRBV9
CASSGTSGPSFQETQYF TGCGCCAGTAGCGGGACTAGCGGGCCCTCCTTCCAAGAGACCCAGTACTTC . TRBJ2-5 TRBD2 TRBV5-1
CASSDSGGTGVNEQFF TGTGCCAGCAGTGACTCGGGGGGGACAGGGGTCAATGAGCAGTTCTTC . TRBJ2-1 TRBD1 TRBV6-4
CASSGGTDSGNTIYF TGTGCCAGCAGTGGGGGGACCGACTCTGGAAACACCATATATTTT . TRBJ1-3 . TRBV7-9
CSVRQGGETQYF TGCAGCGTTAGACAGGGAGGAGAGACCCAGTACTTC . TRBJ2-5 . TRBV29-1
CAWSQRGTDTQYF TGTGCCTGGAGCCAGCGGGGAACAGATACGCAGTATTTT . TRBJ2-3 TRBD2 TRBV30
CASGGVERYGYTF TGTGCCAGTGGGGGGGTCGAGAGGTATGGCTACACCTTC . TRBJ1-2 . TRBV6-5
CASNLKGHLGNTIYF TGTGCCAGCAACCTAAAGGGACATCTAGGAAACACCATATATTTT . TRBJ1-3 . TRBV6-4
CASEPSGGVRITDTQYF TGTGCCAGCGAACCTAGCGGGGGGGTGAGGATCACAGATACGCAGTATTTT . TRBJ2-3 TRBD2 TRBV2
CASSLRQGVHYGYTF TGTGCCAGCAGCCTCAGACAGGGGGTACACTATGGCTACACCTTC few TRBJ1-2 TRBD1 TRBV7-8
CASSLASYSGNTIYF TGCGCCAGCAGCTTGGCTAGTTACTCTGGAAACACCATATATTTT . TRBJ1-3 . TRBV5-1
CASSLPKGVGNYNEQFF TGTGCCAGCAGTTTGCCCAAAGGGGTTGGCAATTACAATGAGCAGTTCTTC . TRBJ2-1 . TRBV28
CASSQDGGKSGELFF TGCGCCAGCAGCCAAGATGGAGGGAAATCCGGGGAGCTGTTTTTT . TRBJ2-2 . TRBV4-1
CASSIPGETQYF TGTGCCAGTAGTATCCCAGGAGAGACCCAGTACTTC . TRBJ2-5 . TRBV19
CASSRLMTGYNEQFF TGCGCCAGCAGTCGCTTGATGACAGGTTACAATGAGCAGTTCTTC . TRBJ2-1 . TRBV10-2
CASSLGPNSPLHF TGTGCCAGCAGCCTGGGGCCTAATTCACCCCTCCACTTT . TRBJ1-6 . TRBV7-8
CASSSDRINYGYTF TGTGCCAGCAGCTCCGACAGGATAAACTATGGCTACACCTTC . TRBJ1-2 . TRBV5-4
CTSSQPPNSGANTDTQYF TGCACCAGCAGCCAACCCCCTAACAGCGGGGCCAACACAGATACGCAGTATTTT few TRBJ2-3 . TRBV1
CASSQGTSGVYEQFF TGTGCCAGCAGCCAAGGGACTAGCGGGGTATATGAGCAGTTCTTC . TRBJ2-1 TRBD2 TRBV4-2
CASKAGGPRETQYF TGTGCCAGCAAAGCGGGGGGGCCCCGGGAGACCCAGTACTTC few TRBJ2-5 TRBD2 TRBV2
CSSTDRVYEQYF TGTTCCAGCACGGACAGGGTCTACGAGCAGTACTTC few TRBJ2-7 TRBD1 TRBV7-9
CAVPQGTVYNSPLHF TGTGCCGTCCCCCAGGGAACGGTATATAATTCACCCCTCCACTTT . TRBJ1-6 . TRBV30